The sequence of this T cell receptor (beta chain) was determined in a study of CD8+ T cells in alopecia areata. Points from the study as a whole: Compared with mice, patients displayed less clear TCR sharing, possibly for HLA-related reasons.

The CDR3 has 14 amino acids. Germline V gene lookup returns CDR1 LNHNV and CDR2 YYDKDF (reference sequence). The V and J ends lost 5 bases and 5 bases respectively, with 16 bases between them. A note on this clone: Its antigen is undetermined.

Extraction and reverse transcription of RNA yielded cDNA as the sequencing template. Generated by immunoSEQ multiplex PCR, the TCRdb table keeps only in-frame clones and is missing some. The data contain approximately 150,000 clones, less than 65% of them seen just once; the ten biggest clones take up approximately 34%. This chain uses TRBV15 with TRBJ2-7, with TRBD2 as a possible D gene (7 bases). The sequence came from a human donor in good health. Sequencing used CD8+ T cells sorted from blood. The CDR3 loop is CATSSSRGQNEQYF. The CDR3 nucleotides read TGTGCCACCAGCTCCTCGCGGGGGCAAAACGAGCAGTACTTC.